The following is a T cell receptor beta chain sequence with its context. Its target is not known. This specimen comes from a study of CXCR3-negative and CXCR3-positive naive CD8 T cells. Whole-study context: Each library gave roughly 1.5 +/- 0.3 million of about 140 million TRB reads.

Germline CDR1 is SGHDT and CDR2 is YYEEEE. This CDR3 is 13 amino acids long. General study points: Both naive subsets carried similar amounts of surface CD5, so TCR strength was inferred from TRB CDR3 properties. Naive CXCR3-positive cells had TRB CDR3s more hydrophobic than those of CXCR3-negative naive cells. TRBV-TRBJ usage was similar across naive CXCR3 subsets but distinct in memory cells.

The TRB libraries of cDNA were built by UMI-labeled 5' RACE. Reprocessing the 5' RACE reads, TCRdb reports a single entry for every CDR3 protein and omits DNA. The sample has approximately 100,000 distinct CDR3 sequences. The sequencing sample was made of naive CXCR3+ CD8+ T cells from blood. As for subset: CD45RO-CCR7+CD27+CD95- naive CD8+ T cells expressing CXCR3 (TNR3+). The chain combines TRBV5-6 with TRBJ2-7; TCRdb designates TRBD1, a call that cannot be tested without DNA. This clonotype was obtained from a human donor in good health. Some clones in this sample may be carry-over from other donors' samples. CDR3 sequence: CASTPFGGYEQYF.